The text below deals with one T cell receptor (beta chain). The sample belongs to a study of PD-L1 blockade in urothelial cancer. Across the whole study: Specimens of blood held a median count of roughly 150,000 T cells.

There were between 1 and 8 samples from each patient, taken pretreatment and on-treatment. Germline loops: CDR1 LNHNV, CDR2 YYDKDF (reference sequence). Deletions cut 0 bases from V and 2 bases from J, with 11 bases between. The CDR3 totals 15 residues. Method: immunoSEQ multiplex PCR; TCRdb's copy keeps in-frame clones and lacks some. The top ten hold under 4% of the sample, which has about 44,000 clones, approximately 82% seen once. Material: PBMCs, obtained around atezolizumab (anti-PD-L1) treatment. V is TRBV15 and J is TRBJ2-7; perhaps TRBD1 as D (6 bases). This sequence originates from a man in his 70s with urothelial cancer. CDR3 bases: TGTGCCACCAGCAGAGAACGGGGACAAGCCTACGAGCAGTACTTC. Residues: CATSRERGQAYEQYF.